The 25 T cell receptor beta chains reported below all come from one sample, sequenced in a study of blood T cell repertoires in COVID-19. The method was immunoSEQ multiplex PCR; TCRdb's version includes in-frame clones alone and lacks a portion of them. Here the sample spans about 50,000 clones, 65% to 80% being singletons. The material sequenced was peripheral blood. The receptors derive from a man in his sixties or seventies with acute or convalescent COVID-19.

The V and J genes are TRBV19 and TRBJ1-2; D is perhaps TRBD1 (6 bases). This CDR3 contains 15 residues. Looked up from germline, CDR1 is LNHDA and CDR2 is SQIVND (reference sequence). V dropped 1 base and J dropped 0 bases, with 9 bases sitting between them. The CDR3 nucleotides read TGTGCCAGTAGTATAGGAGGGGGGGCTAACTATGGCTACACCTTC. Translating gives CASSIGGGANYGYTF.

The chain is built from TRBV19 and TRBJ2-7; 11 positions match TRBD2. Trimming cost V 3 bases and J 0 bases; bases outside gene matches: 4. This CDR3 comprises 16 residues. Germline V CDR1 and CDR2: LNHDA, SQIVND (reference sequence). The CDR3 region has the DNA TGTGCCAGTAGTATTAGGGGACTAGCGGACTCCTACGAGCAGTACTTC. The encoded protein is CASSIRGLADSYEQYF.

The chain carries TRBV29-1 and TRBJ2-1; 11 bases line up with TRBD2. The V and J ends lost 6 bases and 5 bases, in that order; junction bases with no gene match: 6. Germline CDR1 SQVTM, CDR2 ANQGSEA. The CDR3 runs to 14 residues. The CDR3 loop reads CSVLAGGLNNEQFF. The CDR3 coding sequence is TGCAGCGTCTTAGCGGGAGGGCTGAACAATGAGCAGTTCTTC.

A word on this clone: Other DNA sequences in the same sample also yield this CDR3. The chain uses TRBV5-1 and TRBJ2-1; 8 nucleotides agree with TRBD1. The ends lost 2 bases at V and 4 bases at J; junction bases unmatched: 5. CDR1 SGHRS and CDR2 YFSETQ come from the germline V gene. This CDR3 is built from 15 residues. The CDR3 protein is CASSFGQGAYNEQFF. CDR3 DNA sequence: TGCGCCAGCAGCTTCGGGCAGGGGGCGTACAATGAGCAGTTCTTC. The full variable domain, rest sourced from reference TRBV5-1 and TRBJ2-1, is KAGVTQTPRYLIKTRGQQVTLSCSPISGHRSVSWYQQTPGQGLQFLFEYFSETQRNKGNFPGRFSGRQFSNSRSEMNVSTLELGDSALYLCASSFGQGAYNEQFFGPGTRLTVL.

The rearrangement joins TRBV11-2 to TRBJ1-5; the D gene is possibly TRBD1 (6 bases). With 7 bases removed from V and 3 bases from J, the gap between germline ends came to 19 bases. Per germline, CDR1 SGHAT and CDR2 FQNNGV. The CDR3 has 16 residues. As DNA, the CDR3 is TGTGCCAGCAACCCAATGGGCAGGGGAGTCAATCAGCCCCAGCATTTT. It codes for CASNPMGRGVNQPQHF.

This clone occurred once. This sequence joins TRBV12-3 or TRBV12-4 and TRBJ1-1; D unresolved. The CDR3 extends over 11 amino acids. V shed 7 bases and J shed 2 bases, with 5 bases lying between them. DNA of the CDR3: TGTGCCAGCAACTCCAACACTGAAGCTTTCTTT. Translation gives CASNSNTEAFF.

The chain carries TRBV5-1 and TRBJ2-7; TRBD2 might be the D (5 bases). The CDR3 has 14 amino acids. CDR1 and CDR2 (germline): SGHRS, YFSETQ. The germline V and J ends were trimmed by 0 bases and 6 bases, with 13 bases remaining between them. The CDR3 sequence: CASSLAGLPSEQYF. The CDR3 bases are TGCGCCAGCAGCTTGGCTGGACTCCCTTCCGAGCAGTACTTC.

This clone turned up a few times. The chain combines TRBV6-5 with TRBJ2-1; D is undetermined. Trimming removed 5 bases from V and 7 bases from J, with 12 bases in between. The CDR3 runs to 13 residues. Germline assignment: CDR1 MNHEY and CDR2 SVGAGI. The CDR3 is CASSTKVGNEQFF. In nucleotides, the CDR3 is TGTGCCAGCAGTACAAAAGTCGGGAATGAGCAGTTCTTC.

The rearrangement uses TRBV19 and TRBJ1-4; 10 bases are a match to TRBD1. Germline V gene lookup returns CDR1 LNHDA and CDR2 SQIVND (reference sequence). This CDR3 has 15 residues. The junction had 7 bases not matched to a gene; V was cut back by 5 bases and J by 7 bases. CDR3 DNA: TGTGCCAGTAGTCCCGACAGGGGGCTAGGTGAAAAACTGTTTTTT. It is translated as CASSPDRGLGEKLFF.

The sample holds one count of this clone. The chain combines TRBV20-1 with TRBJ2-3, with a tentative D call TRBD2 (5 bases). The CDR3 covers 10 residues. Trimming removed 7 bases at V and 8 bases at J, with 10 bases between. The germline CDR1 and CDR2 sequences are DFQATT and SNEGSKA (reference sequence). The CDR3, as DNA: TGCAGTGTCGAGGGTGGTACGCAGTATTTT. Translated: CSVEGGTQYF.

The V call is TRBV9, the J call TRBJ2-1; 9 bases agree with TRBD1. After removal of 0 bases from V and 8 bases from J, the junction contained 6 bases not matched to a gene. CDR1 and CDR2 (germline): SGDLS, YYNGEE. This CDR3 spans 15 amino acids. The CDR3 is CASSVGWTGDYEQFF. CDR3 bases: TGTGCCAGCAGCGTAGGTTGGACAGGGGACTATGAGCAGTTCTTC.

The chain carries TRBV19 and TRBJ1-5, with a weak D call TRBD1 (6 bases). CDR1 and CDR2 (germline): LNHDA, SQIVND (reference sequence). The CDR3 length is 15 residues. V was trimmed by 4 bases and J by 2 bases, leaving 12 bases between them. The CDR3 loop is CASSTRDTRNQPQHF. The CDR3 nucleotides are TGTGCCAGTAGTACCCGGGACACCCGCAATCAGCCCCAGCATTTT.

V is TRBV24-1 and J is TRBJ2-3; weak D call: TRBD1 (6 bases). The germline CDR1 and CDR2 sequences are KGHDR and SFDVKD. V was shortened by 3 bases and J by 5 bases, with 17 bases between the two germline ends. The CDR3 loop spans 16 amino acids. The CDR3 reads CATSDPSRQERDTQYF. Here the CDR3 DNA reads TGTGCCACCAGTGATCCTTCACGACAGGAGAGAGATACGCAGTATTTT.

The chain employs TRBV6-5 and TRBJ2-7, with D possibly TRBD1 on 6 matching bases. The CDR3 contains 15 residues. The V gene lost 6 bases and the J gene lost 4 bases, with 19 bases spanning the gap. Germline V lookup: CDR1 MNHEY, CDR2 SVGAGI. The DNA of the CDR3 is TGTGCCAGCAGGACCGACCGGGACACCATTTACGAGCAGTACTTC. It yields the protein CASRTDRDTIYEQYF.

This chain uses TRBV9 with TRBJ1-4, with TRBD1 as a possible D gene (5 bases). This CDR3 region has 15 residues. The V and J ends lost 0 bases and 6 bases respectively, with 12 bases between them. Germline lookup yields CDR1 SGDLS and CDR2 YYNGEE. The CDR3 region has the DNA TGTGCCAGCAGCGTAGCAGGGTGGGGCGATGAAAAACTGTTTTTT. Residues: CASSVAGWGDEKLFF.

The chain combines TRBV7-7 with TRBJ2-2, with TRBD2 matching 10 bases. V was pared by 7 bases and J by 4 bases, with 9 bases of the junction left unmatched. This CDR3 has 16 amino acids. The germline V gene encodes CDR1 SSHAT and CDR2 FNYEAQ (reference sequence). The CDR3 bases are TGTGCCAGCAAACCGGGGCTAGCGGGAGCCACCGGGGAGCTGTTTTTT. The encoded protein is CASKPGLAGATGELFF.

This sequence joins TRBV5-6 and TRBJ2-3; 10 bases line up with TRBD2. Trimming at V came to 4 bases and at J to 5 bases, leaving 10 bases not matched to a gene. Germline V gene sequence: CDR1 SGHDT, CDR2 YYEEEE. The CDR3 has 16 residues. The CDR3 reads CASSQARAGGGDTQYF. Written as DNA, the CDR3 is TGTGCCAGCAGCCAGGCGCGAGCGGGAGGGGGAGATACGCAGTATTTT.

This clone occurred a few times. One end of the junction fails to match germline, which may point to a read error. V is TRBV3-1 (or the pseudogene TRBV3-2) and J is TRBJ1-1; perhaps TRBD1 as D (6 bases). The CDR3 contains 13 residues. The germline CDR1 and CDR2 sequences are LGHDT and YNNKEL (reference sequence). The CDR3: CASSQAGVRGRSF. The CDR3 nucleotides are TGTGCCAGCAGCCAAGCAGGGGTTCGAGGACGGAGCTTT.

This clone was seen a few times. The CDR3 loop reads CASSLRPRAWGEAFF. The CDR3 DNA follows: TGTGCCAGCAGCTTGCGTCCCAGGGCCTGGGGTGAAGCTTTCTTT. The rearrangement links TRBV5-4 to TRBJ1-1; TRBD1 is a possible D gene (5 bases). The V gene lost 1 base and the J gene lost 7 bases, with 17 bases spanning the gap. Germline V CDR1 and CDR2: SGHNT, YYREEE (reference sequence). There are 15 residues in the CDR3.

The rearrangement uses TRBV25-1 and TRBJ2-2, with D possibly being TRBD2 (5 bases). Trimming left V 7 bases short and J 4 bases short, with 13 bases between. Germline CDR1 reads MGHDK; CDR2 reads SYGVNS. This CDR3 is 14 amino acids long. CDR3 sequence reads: CASTPGGGTGELFF. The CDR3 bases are TGTGCCAGCACTCCAGGAGGCGGCACCGGGGAGCTGTTTTTT.

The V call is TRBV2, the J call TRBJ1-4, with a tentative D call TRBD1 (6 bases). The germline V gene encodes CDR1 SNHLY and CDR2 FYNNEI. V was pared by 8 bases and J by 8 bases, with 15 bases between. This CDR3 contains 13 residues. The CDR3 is CASGLGANEKLFF. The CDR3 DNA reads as TGTGCCAGCGGGCTGGGGGCGAACGAAAAACTGTTTTTT.

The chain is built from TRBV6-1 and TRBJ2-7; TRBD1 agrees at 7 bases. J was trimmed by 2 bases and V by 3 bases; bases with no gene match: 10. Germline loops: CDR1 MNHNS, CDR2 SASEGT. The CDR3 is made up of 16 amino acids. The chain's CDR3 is CASSDPPAGGTYEQYF. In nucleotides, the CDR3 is TGTGCCAGCAGTGATCCTCCCGCAGGGGGAACCTACGAGCAGTACTTC.

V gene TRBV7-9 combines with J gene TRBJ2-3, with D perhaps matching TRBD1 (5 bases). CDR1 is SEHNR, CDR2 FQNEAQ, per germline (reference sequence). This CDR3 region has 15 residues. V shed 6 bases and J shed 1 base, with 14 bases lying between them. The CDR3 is CASSWGRVGTDTQYF. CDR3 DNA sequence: TGTGCCAGCAGTTGGGGCAGGGTGGGCACAGATACGCAGTATTTT. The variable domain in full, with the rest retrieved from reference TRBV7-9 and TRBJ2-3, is DTGVSQNPRHKITKRGQNVTFRCDPISEHNRLYWYRQTLGQGPEFLTYFQNEAQLEKSRLLSDRFSAERPKGSFSTLEIQRTEQGDSAMYLCASSWGRVGTDTQYFGPGTRLTVL.

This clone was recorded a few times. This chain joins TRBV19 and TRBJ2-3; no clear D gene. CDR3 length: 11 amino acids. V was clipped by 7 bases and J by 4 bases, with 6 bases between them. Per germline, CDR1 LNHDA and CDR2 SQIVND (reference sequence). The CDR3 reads CASTSSDTQYF. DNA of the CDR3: TGTGCCAGTACTTCTTCAGATACGCAGTATTTT.

The CDR3, as DNA: TGTGCCAGCAGTCCGGGACAAGGGACAGATACGCAGTATTTT. Its translation is CASSPGQGTDTQYF. The rearrangement uses TRBV6-1 and TRBJ2-3, with D perhaps matching TRBD1 (6 bases). Deletions cut 5 bases from V and 3 bases from J, with 12 bases between. The CDR3 is made up of 14 amino acids. Germline assignment: CDR1 MNHNS and CDR2 SASEGT.